This T cell receptor beta chain was identified during a study of PD-1 blockade in classical Hodgkin lymphoma. Germline V CDR1 and CDR2: MNHEY, SMNVEV (reference sequence). The CDR3 totals 13 residues. Sequencing was performed with immunoSEQ multiplex PCR; in TCRdb, only in-frame clones are kept and a portion is missing. The table shows roughly 150,000 clones, with 78% occurring only once. Each and every patient relapsed after autologous stem cell transplantation, and patients got differing brentuximab vedotin exposure. Overall study results and limits: The authors excluded patients who started nivolumab under 1 year after ASCT. Only CD4+ TCR diversity, not CD8+, had risen significantly by C4D1. Newly diagnosed patients reportedly had lower baseline TCR diversity than healthy donors.

With regard to this clone: Its antigen remains unidentified.

The source of this sequence is a human donor with classical Hodgkin lymphoma. The specimen was peripheral blood mononuclear cells (PBMCs), collected before the second cycle of nivolumab. This chain connects TRBV27 to TRBJ2-5, with D possibly matching TRBD2 (6 bases). The DNA end favors TRBJ2-7, so the J call may be wrong. The CDR3 region is CASSPWRAYEQYF. As DNA, the CDR3 is TGTGCCAGCAGTCCTTGGAGGGCCTACGAGCAGTACTTC.